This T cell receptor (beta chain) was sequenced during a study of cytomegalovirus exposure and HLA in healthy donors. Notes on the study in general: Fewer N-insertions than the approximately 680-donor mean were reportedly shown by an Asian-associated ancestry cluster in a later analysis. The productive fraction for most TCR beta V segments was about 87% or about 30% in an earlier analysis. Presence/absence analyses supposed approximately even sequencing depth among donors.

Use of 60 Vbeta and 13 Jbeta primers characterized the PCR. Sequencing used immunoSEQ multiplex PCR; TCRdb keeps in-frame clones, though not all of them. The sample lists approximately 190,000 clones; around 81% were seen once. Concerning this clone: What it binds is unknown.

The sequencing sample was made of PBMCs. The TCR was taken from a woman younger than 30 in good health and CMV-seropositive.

CDR3 coding DNA: TGTGCCAGCAGCTTTACGGGACAAAACTCTGGAAACACCATATATTTT. It yields the protein CASSFTGQNSGNTIYF. This sequence joins TRBV7-2 and TRBJ1-3; D possibly corresponds to TRBD1 (6 bases). The CDR3 covers 16 residues. V lost 3 bases and J 0 bases, leaving 12 bases between the germline ends. CDR1 SGHTA and CDR2 FQGNSA come from the germline V gene.